This T cell receptor (beta chain) originates from a study of blood T cell repertoires in COVID-19. The overall study: Samples came from the United States, Italy and Spain, spanning acute and convalescent COVID-19. PBMCs, B-cell-depleted T cells, or T cells were the source of the cDNA or gDNA that made up the material.

Germline CDR1 MNHNS, CDR2 SASEGT. The CDR3 loop spans 13 amino acids. The germline V and J ends were trimmed by 2 bases and 5 bases, with 9 bases remaining between them. Profiling relied on immunoSEQ multiplex PCR, and the TCRdb table lists in-frame clones only, not all of them. Among 85,000 to 110,000 clones listed, around 90% were seen once. The sequencing sample was made of peripheral blood. The sequence was obtained from a man aged 50 to 59 in a cohort sampled during active COVID-19. This rearrangement joins TRBV6-1 to TRBJ1-2, with a tentative D call TRBD1 (5 bases). The CDR3 loop is CASSEPGFYGYTF. The CDR3 coding sequence is TGTGCCAGCAGTGAACCAGGGTTTTATGGCTACACCTTC.